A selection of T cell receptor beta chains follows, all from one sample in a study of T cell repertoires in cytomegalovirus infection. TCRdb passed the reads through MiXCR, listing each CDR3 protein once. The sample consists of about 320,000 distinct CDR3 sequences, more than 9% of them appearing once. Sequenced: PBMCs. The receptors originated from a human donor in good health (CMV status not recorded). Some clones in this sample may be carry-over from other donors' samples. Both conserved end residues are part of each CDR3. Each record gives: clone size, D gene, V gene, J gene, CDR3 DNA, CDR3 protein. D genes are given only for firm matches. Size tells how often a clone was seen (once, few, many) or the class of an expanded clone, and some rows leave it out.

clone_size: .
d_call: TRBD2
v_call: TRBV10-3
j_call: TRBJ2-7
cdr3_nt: TGTGCCATCAGGATGACTAGCGGGGGCTACGAGCAGTACTTC
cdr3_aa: CAIRMTSGGYEQYF

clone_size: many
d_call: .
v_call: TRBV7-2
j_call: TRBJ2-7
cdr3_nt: TGTGCCAGCAGCCCATTGCTCAGGAGCTCCTACGAGCAGTACTTC
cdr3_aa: CASSPLLRSSYEQYF

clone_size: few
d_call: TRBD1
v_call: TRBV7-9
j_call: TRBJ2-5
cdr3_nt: TGTGCCAGCAGCTCTCAGGGGGTTGGAGAGACCCAGTACTTC
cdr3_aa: CASSSQGVGETQYF

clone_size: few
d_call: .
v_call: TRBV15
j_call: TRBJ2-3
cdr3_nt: TGTGCCACCAGCAGAGGCCCCGCAGATACGCAGTATTTT
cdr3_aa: CATSRGPADTQYF

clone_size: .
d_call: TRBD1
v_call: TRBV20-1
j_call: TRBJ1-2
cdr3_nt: TGCAGTGCTAGGGACAGGAAATCTAACTATGGCTACACCTTC
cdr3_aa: CSARDRKSNYGYTF

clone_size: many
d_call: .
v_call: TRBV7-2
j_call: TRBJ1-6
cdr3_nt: TGTGCCAGCAGCCCCCAAGGGGAGAATTCACCCCTCCACTTT
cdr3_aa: CASSPQGENSPLHF

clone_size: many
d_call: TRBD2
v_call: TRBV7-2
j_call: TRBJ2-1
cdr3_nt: TGTGCCAGCAGCTTAGAACTAGCGGGAGGGCCCGGTTACAATGAGCAGTTCTTC
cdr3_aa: CASSLELAGGPGYNEQFF

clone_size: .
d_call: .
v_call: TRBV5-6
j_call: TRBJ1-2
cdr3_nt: TGTGCCAGCAGCTCCCTTACAGGGAGCTCTGGCTACACCTTC
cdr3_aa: CASSSLTGSSGYTF

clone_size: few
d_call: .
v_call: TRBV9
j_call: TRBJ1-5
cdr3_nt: TGTGCCAGCAGCGTAGGAGGTAGCAATCAGCCCCAGCATTTT
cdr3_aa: CASSVGGSNQPQHF

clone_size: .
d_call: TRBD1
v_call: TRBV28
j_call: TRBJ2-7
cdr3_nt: TGTGCCAGCAGTTGGGCCAGGGGGACCGCCTACGAGCAGTACTTC
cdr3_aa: CASSWARGTAYEQYF

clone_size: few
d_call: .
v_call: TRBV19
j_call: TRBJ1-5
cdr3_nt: TGTGCCACTACGTTGGGCGCGGCCCAGCATTTT
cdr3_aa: CATTLGAAQHF

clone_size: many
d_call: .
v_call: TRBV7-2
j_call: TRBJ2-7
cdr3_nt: TGTGCCAGCACGGGTGGGACCGAGCAGTACTTC
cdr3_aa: CASTGGTEQYF

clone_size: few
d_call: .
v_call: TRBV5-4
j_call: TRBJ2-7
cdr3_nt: TGTGCCAGCAGCTTGGGGGGTCGTGGGGGCACCACCTACGAGCAGTACTTC
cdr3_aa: CASSLGGRGGTTYEQYF

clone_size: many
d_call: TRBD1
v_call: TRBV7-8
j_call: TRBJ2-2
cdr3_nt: TGTGCCAGCAGCTTAGGGACAGGGGGCAGCACCGGGGAGCTGTTTTTT
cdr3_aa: CASSLGTGGSTGELFF

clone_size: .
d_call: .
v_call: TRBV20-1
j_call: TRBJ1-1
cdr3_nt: TGCAGTGCTAGATTCGCAGGGACGGGCACTGAAGCTTTCTTT
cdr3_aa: CSARFAGTGTEAFF

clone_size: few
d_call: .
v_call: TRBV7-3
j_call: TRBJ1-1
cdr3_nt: TGTGCCAGCAGCGCCACCGGGAGGACTGAAGCTTTCTTT
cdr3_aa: CASSATGRTEAFF

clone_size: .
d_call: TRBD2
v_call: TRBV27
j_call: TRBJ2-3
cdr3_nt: TGTGCCAGCACAGAGCGGGAGTTTGGTACAGATACGCAGTATTTT
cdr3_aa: CASTEREFGTDTQYF

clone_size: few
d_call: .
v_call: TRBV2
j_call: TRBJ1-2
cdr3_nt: TGTGCCACCGCGGACAGTCACTATGGCTACACCTTC
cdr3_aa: CATADSHYGYTF

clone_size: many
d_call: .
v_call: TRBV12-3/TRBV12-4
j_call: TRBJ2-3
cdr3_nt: TGTGCCAGCGCGGAAACCACAGATACGCAGTATTTT
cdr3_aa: CASAETTDTQYF

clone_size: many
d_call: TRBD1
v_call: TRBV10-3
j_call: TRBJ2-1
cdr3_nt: TGTGCCATCAGTATTGACAGGGGTAATCTGAATGAGCAGTTCTTC
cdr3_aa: CAISIDRGNLNEQFF

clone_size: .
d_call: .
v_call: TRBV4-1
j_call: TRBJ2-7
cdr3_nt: TGCGCCAGCAGCCAAGATCTGGGGGCGGGGGACTACGAGCAGTACTTC
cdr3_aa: CASSQDLGAGDYEQYF

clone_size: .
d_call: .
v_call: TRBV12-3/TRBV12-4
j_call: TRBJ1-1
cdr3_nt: TGTGCCAGCAACTTTACCATCGGACCTTCGAACACTGAAGCTTTCTTT
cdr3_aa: CASNFTIGPSNTEAFF

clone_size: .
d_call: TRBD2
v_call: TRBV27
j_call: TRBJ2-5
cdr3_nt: TGTGCCAGCAGTTTATCGGGTTGGACTAGCGGGATTCAAGAGACCCAGTACTTC
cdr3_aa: CASSLSGWTSGIQETQYF

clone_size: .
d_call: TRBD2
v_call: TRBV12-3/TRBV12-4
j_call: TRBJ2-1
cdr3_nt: TGTGCCAGCACCTATAGCGGGGGGGCAAGTGAGCAGTTCTTC
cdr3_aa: CASTYSGGASEQFF

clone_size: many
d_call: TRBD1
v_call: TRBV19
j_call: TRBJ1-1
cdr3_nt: TGTGCCAGTAAGGACAGGGGAATAACTGAAGCTTTCTTT
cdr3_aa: CASKDRGITEAFF

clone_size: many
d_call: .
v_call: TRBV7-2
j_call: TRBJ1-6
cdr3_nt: TGTGCCAGCAGCTTTAATCTCGGACCCGAGGCACCCCTCCACTTT
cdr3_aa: CASSFNLGPEAPLHF

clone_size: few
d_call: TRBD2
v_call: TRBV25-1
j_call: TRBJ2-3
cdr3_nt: TGTGCCAGCACCGCCCCCCGGGTAGCGGGAGGCATTACAGATACGCAGTATTTT
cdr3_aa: CASTAPRVAGGITDTQYF

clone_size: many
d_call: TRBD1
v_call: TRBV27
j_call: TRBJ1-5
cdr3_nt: TGTGCCAGCAGTTCCCTCGGGACAGGGGAACAGCCCCAGCATTTT
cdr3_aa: CASSSLGTGEQPQHF

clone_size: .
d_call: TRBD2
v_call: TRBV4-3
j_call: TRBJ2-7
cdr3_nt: TGCGCCAGCAGCCAAGTACGGGGAGGGTACGAGCAGTACTTC
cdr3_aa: CASSQVRGGYEQYF